These 30 T cell receptor beta chains were sequenced from one sample in a study of human T cells and chemical hapten exposure. Specified time point: patch test 1, 2 weeks after DPC sensitization. Treatment given: therapeutic diphenylcyclopropenone sensitization with weekly scalp DPC. Each CDR3 protein gets one entry after TCRdb re-called the RACE reads with MiXCR. The sample lists around 100,000 distinct CDR3 sequences; about 10% were seen once. The sequencing here drew on whole blood, taken in connection with sensitization to the hapten diphenylcyclopropenone (DPC). Receptors originate from a woman aged 40 to 50 with alopecia areata. Some clones in this sample may be carry-over from other donors' samples.

The table lists this clonotype with many counts. J is TRBJ2-3 and V is TRBV2; D is unresolved. Germline V gene lookup returns CDR1 SNHLY and CDR2 FYNNEI. This CDR3 has 12 residues. Trimming shortened V by 1 base and J by 10 bases, and 9 bases separated the two germline ends. The CDR3 loop is CASSEVRGAQYF. CDR3 nucleotides: TGTGCCAGCAGTGAAGTCCGAGGTGCGCAGTATTTT.

This clonotype appeared a single time. The genes are TRBV4-3 and TRBJ2-1, with 8 positions matching TRBD1. Germline lookup yields CDR1 LGHNA and CDR2 YSLEER. This CDR3 has 18 residues. V lost 1 base, J lost 2 bases, and 10 bases stayed unmatched. The DNA for the CDR3 is TGCGCCAGCAGCCAAGGGAGGGACAGGTTTAGCACCTACAATGAGCAGTTCTTC. Amino acids: CASSQGRDRFSTYNEQFF.

This clonotype was seen at least ten times. Relative to the germline gene, one junction end is altered; a read error may explain this. The chain recombines TRBV18 with TRBJ2-7; unclear D gene. This CDR3 region has 16 residues. The germline CDR1 and CDR2 sequences are KGHSH and LQKENI. The CDR3 region is CASSPPFAPNSYEQYF. The CDR3 bases are TGTGCCAGCTCTCCACCTTTTGCACCTAACTCCTACGAGCAGTACTTC.

This chain uses TRBV7-2 with TRBJ2-7; 11 nucleotides align to TRBD2. Germline V lookup: CDR1 SGHTA, CDR2 FQGNSA. V gave up 5 bases and J gave up 3 bases; unmatched junction bases: 9. The CDR3 loop spans 16 amino acids. CDR3 region: CASSPRLAGTRYEQYF. CDR3 nucleotides: TGTGCCAGCAGCCCTAGACTAGCGGGGACACGCTACGAGCAGTACTTC.

This clonotype was counted only a few times. The chain uses TRBV7-9 and TRBJ1-1; D is unresolved. With 2 bases removed from V and 6 bases from J, the gap between germline ends came to 7 bases. The CDR3 spans 12 residues. Germline loops: CDR1 SEHNR, CDR2 FQNEAQ (reference sequence). The CDR3 is CASSLKVSEAFF. The CDR3 bases are TGTGCCAGCAGCTTAAAGGTTTCTGAAGCTTTCTTT.

This clonotype was counted many times. The chain employs TRBV20-1 and TRBJ1-4; TRBD1 might be the D (5 bases). Germline lookup yields CDR1 DFQATT and CDR2 SNEGSKA (reference sequence). V lost 0 bases and J 3 bases, leaving 11 bases between the germline ends. The CDR3 spans 15 residues. CDR3 loop: CSARDAGHSNEKLFF. The CDR3 DNA is TGCAGTGCTAGAGACGCAGGGCACTCTAATGAAAAACTGTTTTTT.

The chain's CDR3 is CSARAPGLAASYEQYF. Here the CDR3 DNA reads TGCAGTGCTAGAGCACCGGGACTAGCGGCCTCCTACGAGCAGTACTTC. The genes are TRBV20-1 and TRBJ2-7, with 11 bases aligning to TRBD2. V gave up 1 base and J gave up 0 bases; unmatched junction bases: 5. This CDR3 spans 16 amino acids. Germline-derived CDR1 and CDR2 are DFQATT and SNEGSKA (reference sequence).

This clonotype appeared many times. This chain connects TRBV6-5 to TRBJ2-1, with a weak D call TRBD2 (6 bases). Germline CDR1 and CDR2: MNHEY and SVGAGI. Trimming left V 3 bases short and J 4 bases short, with 16 bases between. CDR3 length equals 16 residues. CDR3 in DNA: TGTGCCAGCAGTTATGGGACGGGAGTTGGTTACAATGAGCAGTTCTTC. Protein: CASSYGTGVGYNEQFF.

This clonotype has just a few counts. Here the CDR3 DNA reads TGTGCCAGCAGTTCATCGACACCTACCTACGAGCAGTACTTC. It encodes CASSSSTPTYEQYF. V is TRBV27 and J is TRBJ2-7; D uncertain. Deletions cut 4 bases from V and 2 bases from J, with 12 bases between. CDR3 length: 14 residues. Germline V CDR1 and CDR2: MNHEY, SMNVEV (reference sequence).

In its sample, this clonotype was seen a few times. The chain recombines TRBV6-2 or TRBV6-3 with TRBJ2-7, with 10 positions matching TRBD2. The germline V gene encodes CDR1 MNHEY and CDR2 SVGEGT. The V and J ends lost 8 bases and 0 bases, in that order; junction bases with no gene match: 7. This CDR3 has 15 amino acids. In DNA form, the CDR3 reads TGTGCCAGCCGCCATCCTAGCGGGAGCTCCTACGAGCAGTACTTC. Its translation: CASRHPSGSSYEQYF.

The rearrangement links TRBV23-1 to TRBJ2-1; D might be TRBD1 (7 bases). TRBV23-1 is an open reading frame, and its role is uncertain. This CDR3 has 14 amino acids. V lost 10 bases to trimming and J lost 0 bases, with 13 bases between them. The CDR3 DNA sequence: TGCGCCACCCCAGGGGGGTCCTCCTACAATGAGCAGTTCTTC. Its protein is CATPGGSSYNEQFF.

This clonotype was counted only a few times. This sequence joins TRBV20-1 and TRBJ1-2; D might be TRBD1 (5 bases). CDR3 size: 13 residues. Germline V lookup: CDR1 DFQATT, CDR2 SNEGSKA (reference sequence). The CDR3 protein is CRLGGKVDYGYTF. CDR3 nucleotides: TGCAGGCTGGGGGGGAAGGTCGACTATGGCTACACCTTC.

This clonotype was counted between two and nine times. The rearrangement uses TRBV6-2 or TRBV6-3 and TRBJ1-5; D not resolved. Germline V lookup: CDR1 MNHEY, CDR2 SVGEGT. V was clipped by 9 bases and J by 2 bases, with 11 bases between them. The CDR3 loop spans 13 amino acids. CDR3 DNA: TGTGCCAGTCTCGAAGGACGCAATCAGCCCCAGCATTTT. Residues: CASLEGRNQPQHF.

This clonotype was seen a few times. CDR3 DNA sequence: TGTGCCAGCAGTTCGGACAACCTTTCCTACGAGCAGTACTTC. This translates into CASSSDNLSYEQYF. This chain joins TRBV28 and TRBJ2-7; possibly TRBD1 for D (5 bases). Germline V CDR1 and CDR2: MDHEN, SYDVKM. Between the trimmed V and J ends, which lost 4 bases and 1 base, there was a span of 11 bases. The length of the CDR3 is 14 residues.

The sample holds one count of this clonotype. At one end the junction does not follow the germline gene, possibly because of a read error. This chain uses TRBV7-2 with TRBJ2-3; D not certain. CDR3 length equals 11 residues. Germline V gene lookup returns CDR1 SGHTA and CDR2 FQGNSA. The CDR3 protein is CAISSSDTQYF. DNA of the CDR3: TGTGCCATCAGCTCTTCAGATACGCAGTATTTT. The whole variable domain, filled in from reference TRBV7-2 and TRBJ2-3, reads GAGVSQSPSNKVTEKGKDVELRCDPISGHTALYWYRQSLGQGLEFLIYFQGNSAPDKSGLPSDRFSAERTGGSVSTLTIQRTQQEDSAVYLCAISSSDTQYFGPGTRLTVL.

The chain is built from TRBV19 and TRBJ1-1, with D perhaps matching TRBD1 (6 bases). The CDR3 contains 14 residues. Germline-derived CDR1 and CDR2 are LNHDA and SQIVND (reference sequence). V lost 6 bases to trimming and J lost 1 base, with 12 bases between them. This CDR3 is CASSLQGQNTEAFF. The CDR3 DNA is TGTGCCAGTAGCCTACAGGGACAGAACACTGAAGCTTTCTTT.

This clonotype was detected a few times. The chain is built from TRBV12-3 or TRBV12-4 and TRBJ2-2, with 7 positions matching TRBD2. The CDR3 sequence is 15 residues long. Trimming removed 6 bases from V and 0 bases from J; junction bases left unmatched: 4. As DNA, the CDR3 is TGTGCCAGCAGGCGTACTAGCGCGAACACCGGGGAGCTGTTTTTT. Translation gives CASRRTSANTGELFF.

The chain combines TRBV6-6 with TRBJ2-7; 8 bases map to TRBD2. Per germline, CDR1 MNHNY and CDR2 SVGAGI (reference sequence). The ends lost 6 bases at V and 4 bases at J; junction bases unmatched: 14. This CDR3 is 16 amino acids long. The CDR3 nucleotides read TGTGCCAGCAGCCCCGGGGTAGCGGGAAAAGTTTACGAGCAGTACTTC. Residues: CASSPGVAGKVYEQYF.

This clonotype was counted ten times or more. This chain joins TRBV6-2 or TRBV6-3 and TRBJ1-4, with 8 bases that match TRBD1. V trimming: 5 bases; J trimming: 10 bases; junction bases outside the gene matches: 9. Germline V CDR1 and CDR2: MNHEY, SVGEGT. The CDR3 runs 14 residues. Here the CDR3 reads CASSPTGAVGKLFF. The CDR3 DNA reads TGTGCCAGCAGTCCGACAGGGGCAGTTGGAAAACTGTTTTTT.

The chain links TRBV28 to TRBJ2-5; weak D call: TRBD1 (5 bases). The V end lost 8 bases, the J end lost 5 bases, and 21 bases lay between the germline ends. CDR1 is MDHEN and CDR2 is SYDVKM in the germline V gene. The CDR3 covers 15 residues. The CDR3 sequence is CASFSGAWTSETQYF. The CDR3 coding sequence is TGTGCCAGCTTCTCAGGTGCGTGGACAAGTGAGACCCAGTACTTC.

CDR3 protein: CASSEDRIYSPLHF. CDR3 nucleotides: TGTGCCAGCAGTGAAGATCGAATTTATTCACCCCTCCACTTT. The V and J genes are TRBV2 and TRBJ1-6; no clear D gene. Trimming took off 1 base at V and 8 bases at J, with 9 bases between the two ends. The CDR3 runs to 14 residues. Germline V gene lookup returns CDR1 SNHLY and CDR2 FYNNEI.

This clonotype showed up just a few times. A junction end diverges from the germline sequence, so it may reflect a read error. The V call is TRBV6-2 or TRBV6-3, the J call TRBJ2-1; 9 nucleotides match TRBD2. There are 17 residues in the CDR3. Germline CDR1 reads MNHEY; CDR2 reads SVGEGT. CDR3 bases: TGTGCCAGCAGTAGATCCGTGACTAGCGGCTCCTACAGTGAGCAGTTCTTC. Encoded protein: CASSRSVTSGSYSEQFF.

This clonotype was recorded many times. This rearrangement joins TRBV9 to TRBJ2-1; D is possibly TRBD2 (6 bases). CDR1 SGDLS and CDR2 YYNGEE come from the germline V gene. This CDR3 comprises 13 residues. Trimming removed 0 bases from V and 6 bases from J, with 7 bases in between. DNA of the CDR3: TGTGCCAGCAGCGTAGCACTAGCCAATGAGCAGTTCTTC. This encodes CASSVALANEQFF.

The V gene is TRBV20-1, the J gene TRBJ1-1; D is uncertain. This CDR3 is built from 11 residues. Germline CDR1 and CDR2: DFQATT and SNEGSKA (reference sequence). The V gene lost 5 bases and the J gene lost 5 bases, with 9 bases spanning the gap. CDR3 region: CSAPGGTEAFF. As DNA, the CDR3 is TGCAGTGCTCCGGGTGGAACTGAAGCTTTCTTT.

The chain recombines TRBV12-3 or TRBV12-4 with TRBJ2-5; possibly TRBD2 for D (7 bases). The length of the CDR3 is 16 residues. V was pared by 6 bases and J by 2 bases, with 19 bases between. CDR3: CASRASLAGAQETQYF. The CDR3 coding sequence is TGTGCCAGCAGGGCTTCGTTGGCGGGGGCTCAAGAGACCCAGTACTTC.

In its sample, this clonotype was seen a few times. This sequence joins TRBV29-1 and TRBJ2-3, with D possibly matching TRBD2 (6 bases). This CDR3 is 13 amino acids long. Germline V CDR1 and CDR2: SQVTM, ANQGSEA. The V gene lost 3 bases and the J gene lost 1 base, with 8 bases spanning the gap. For the CDR3, the DNA is TGCAGCGTTGAGCCTAGCGGCACAGATACGCAGTATTTT. It codes for CSVEPSGTDTQYF.

This clonotype was found many times. The rearrangement links TRBV30 to TRBJ1-5, with D possibly TRBD1 on 5 matching bases. V shed 3 bases and J shed 2 bases, with 11 bases lying between them. Germline V gene lookup returns CDR1 GTSNPN and CDR2 SVGIG (reference sequence). CDR3 length: 14 amino acids. CDR3 bases: TGTGCCTGGAGGTTTGGGGGAGGCAATCAGCCCCAGCATTTT. Translation gives CAWRFGGGNQPQHF. The variable domain in full, with the rest retrieved from reference TRBV30 and TRBJ1-5, is SQTIHQWPATLVQPVGSPLSLECTVEGTSNPNLYWYRQAAGRGLQLLFYSVGIGQISSEVPQNLSASRPQDRQFILSSKKLLLSDSGFYLCAWRFGGGNQPQHFGDGTRLSIL.

The chain is built from TRBV11-2 and TRBJ2-5; TRBD2 matches at 7 bases. The CDR3 is 19 residues long. The trim removed 5 bases at V and 5 bases at J, leaving 23 bases unmatched. Germline assignment: CDR1 SGHAT and CDR2 FQNNGV. CDR3 DNA sequence: TGTGCCAGCAGCCCCCTCTCCCAGCAGTTCGCGGGGGTTGGGGAGACCCAGTACTTC. As protein: CASSPLSQQFAGVGETQYF.

A few counts support this clonotype. The V call is TRBV30, the J call TRBJ2-1; 8 bases map to TRBD2. The CDR3 covers 14 residues. The germline V gene has CDR1 GTSNPN and CDR2 SVGIG (reference sequence). V shed 7 bases and J 10 bases; nucleotides not matched to a gene: 15. In nucleotides, the CDR3 is TGTGCCTATCGCGGGAGCGGGAGTCTCGGAGAGCAGTTCTTC. This codes for CAYRGSGSLGEQFF.

The chain recombines TRBV4-2 with TRBJ2-4; D is perhaps TRBD2 (5 bases). CDR1 and CDR2 from the germline V gene are LGHNA and YNFKEQ. CDR3 size: 14 residues. V was clipped by 1 base and J by 1 base, with 5 bases between them. The CDR3 coding sequence is TGTGCCAGCAGCCAAGGGGAGGCCAAAAACATTCAGTACTTC. This translates into CASSQGEAKNIQYF.